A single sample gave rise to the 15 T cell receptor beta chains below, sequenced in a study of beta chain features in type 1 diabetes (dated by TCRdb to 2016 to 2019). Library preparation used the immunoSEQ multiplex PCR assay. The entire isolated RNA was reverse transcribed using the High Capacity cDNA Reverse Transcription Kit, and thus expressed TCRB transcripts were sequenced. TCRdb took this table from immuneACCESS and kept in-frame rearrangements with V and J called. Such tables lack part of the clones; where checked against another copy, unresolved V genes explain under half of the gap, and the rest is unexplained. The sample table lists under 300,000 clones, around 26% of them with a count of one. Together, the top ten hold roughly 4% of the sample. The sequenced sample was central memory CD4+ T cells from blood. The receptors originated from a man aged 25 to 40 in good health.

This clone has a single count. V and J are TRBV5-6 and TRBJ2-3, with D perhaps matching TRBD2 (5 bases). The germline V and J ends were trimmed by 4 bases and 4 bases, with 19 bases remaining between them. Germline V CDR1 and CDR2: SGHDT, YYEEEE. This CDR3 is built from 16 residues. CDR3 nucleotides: TGTGCCAGCAGCGCCGGAGTTTGGCGGGCGGCAGATACGCAGTATTTT. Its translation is CASSAGVWRAADTQYF.

The CDR3 DNA follows: TGTGCCAGCAGCGTAGTCGGGGGGAGCACAGATACGCAGTATTTT. Encoded protein: CASSVVGGSTDTQYF. The rearrangement joins TRBV9 to TRBJ2-3; 7 positions match TRBD2. Trimming at V came to 0 bases and at J to 0 bases, leaving 1 base not matched to a gene. Germline V CDR1 and CDR2: SGDLS, YYNGEE. The CDR3 loop spans 15 amino acids.

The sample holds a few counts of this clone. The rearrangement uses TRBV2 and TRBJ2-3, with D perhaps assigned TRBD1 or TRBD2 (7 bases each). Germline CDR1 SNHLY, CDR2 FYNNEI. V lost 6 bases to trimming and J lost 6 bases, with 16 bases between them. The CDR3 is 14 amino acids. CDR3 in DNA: TGTGCCAGCAGGCGCCGACAGGGAGGGGATACGCAGTATTTT. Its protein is CASRRRQGGDTQYF.

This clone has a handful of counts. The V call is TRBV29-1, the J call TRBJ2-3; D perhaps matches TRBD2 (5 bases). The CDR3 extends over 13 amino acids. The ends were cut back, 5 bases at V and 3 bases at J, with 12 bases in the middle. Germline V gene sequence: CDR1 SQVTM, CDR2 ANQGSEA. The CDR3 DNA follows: TGCAGCGTTAGTGGGGAGCCGACAGATACGCAGTATTTT. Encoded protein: CSVSGEPTDTQYF.

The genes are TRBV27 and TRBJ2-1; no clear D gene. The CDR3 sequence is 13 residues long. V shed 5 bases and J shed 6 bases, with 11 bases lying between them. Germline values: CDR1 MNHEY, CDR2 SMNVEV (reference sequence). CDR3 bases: TGTGCCAGCAGTCGCCCTACCACCAATGAGCAGTTCTTC. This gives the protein CASSRPTTNEQFF.

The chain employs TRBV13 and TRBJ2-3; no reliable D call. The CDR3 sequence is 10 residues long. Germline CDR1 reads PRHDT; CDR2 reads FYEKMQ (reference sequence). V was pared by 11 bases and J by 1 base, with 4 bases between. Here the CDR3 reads CAVRTDTQYF. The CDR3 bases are TGTGCCGTCCGCACAGATACGCAGTATTTT.

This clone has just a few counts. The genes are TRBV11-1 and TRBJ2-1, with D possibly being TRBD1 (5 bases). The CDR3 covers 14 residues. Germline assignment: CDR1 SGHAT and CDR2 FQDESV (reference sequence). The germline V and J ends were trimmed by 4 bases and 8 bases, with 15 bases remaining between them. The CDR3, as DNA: TGTGCCAGCAGCTCTGTTGGGGCTTACGATGAGCAGTTCTTC. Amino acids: CASSSVGAYDEQFF.

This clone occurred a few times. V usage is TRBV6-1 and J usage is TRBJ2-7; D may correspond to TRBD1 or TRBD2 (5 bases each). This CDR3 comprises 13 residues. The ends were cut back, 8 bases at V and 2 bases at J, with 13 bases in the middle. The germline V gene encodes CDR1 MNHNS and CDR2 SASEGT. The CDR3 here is CASAGTDAYEQYF. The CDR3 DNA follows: TGTGCCAGCGCCGGGACGGACGCCTACGAGCAGTACTTC.

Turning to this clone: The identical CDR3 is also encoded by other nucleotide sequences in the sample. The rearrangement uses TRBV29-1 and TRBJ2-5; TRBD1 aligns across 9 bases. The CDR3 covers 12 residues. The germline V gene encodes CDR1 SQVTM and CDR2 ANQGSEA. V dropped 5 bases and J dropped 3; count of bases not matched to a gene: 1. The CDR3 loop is CSVRTGEETQYF. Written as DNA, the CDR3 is TGCAGCGTTAGGACAGGGGAAGAGACCCAGTACTTC.

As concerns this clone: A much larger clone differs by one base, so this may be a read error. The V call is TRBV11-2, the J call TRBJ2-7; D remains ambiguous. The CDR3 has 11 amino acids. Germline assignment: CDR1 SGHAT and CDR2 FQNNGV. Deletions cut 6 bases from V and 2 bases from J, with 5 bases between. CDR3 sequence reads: CASSPAYEQYF. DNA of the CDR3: TGTGCCAGCAGTCCGGCCTACGAGCAGTACTTC.

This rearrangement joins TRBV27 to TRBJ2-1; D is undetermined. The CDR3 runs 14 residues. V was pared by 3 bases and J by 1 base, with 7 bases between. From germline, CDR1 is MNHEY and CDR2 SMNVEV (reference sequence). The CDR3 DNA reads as TGTGCCAGCAGTTTGGGCGGTTCCTACAATGAGCAGTTCTTC. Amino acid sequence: CASSLGGSYNEQFF.

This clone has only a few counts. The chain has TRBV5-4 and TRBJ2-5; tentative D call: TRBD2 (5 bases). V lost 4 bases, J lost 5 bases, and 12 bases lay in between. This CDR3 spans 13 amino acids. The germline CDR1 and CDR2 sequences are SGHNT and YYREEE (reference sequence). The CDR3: CASSGSGPETQYF. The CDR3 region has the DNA TGTGCCAGCAGCGGGAGCGGCCCGGAGACCCAGTACTTC.

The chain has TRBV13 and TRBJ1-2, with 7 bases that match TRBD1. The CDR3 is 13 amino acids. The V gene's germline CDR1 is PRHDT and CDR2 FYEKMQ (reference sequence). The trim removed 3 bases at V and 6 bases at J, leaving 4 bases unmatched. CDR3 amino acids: CASSFQGVDGYTF. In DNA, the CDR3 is TGTGCCAGCAGCTTTCAGGGGGTTGATGGCTACACCTTC.

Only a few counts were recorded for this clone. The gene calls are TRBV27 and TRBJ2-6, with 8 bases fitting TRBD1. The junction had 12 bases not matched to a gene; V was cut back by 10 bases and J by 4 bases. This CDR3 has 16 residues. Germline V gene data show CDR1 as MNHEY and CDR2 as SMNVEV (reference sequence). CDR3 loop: CATQTTGGSGANVLTF. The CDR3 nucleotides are TGTGCCACCCAAACTACAGGGGGGTCAGGGGCCAACGTCCTGACTTTC.

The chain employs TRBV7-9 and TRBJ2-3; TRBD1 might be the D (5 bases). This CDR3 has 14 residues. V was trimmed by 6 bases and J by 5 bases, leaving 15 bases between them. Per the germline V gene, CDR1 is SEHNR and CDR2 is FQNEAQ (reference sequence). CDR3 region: CASSPPQGQDTQYF. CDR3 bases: TGTGCCAGCAGTCCCCCCCAGGGCCAAGATACGCAGTATTTT.